The 30 T cell receptor beta chains listed next were all sequenced from one sample in a study of control samples from healthy donors and cancer patients. The table came from immunoSEQ multiplex PCR; TCRdb's copy has only in-frame clones and leaves some out. This repertoire shows roughly 88,000 clones, about 92% found once; its top ten account for around 8.5%. The material sequenced was blood. The source is a man younger than 30 in good health.

J is TRBJ1-1 and V is TRBV7-2; 7 bases are a match to TRBD1. The CDR3 has 17 amino acids. Germline V CDR1 and CDR2: SGHTA, FQGNSA. The V gene end was trimmed by 5 bases and the J gene end by 2 bases; junction bases not matched to a gene: 14. The CDR3 protein is CASSHSTLRDRNTEAFF. The CDR3 region has the DNA TGTGCCAGCAGCCACTCCACCCTCCGGGACAGAAACACTGAAGCTTTCTTT.

The V and J genes are TRBV6-6 and TRBJ1-5; possibly TRBD1 for D (6 bases). Looked up from germline, CDR1 is MNHNY and CDR2 is SVGAGI (reference sequence). V lost 4 bases and J lost 0, with 10 bases in between. The CDR3 length is 15 residues. The CDR3, as DNA: TGTGCCAGCAGTTTGGACAGCTATAGCAATCAGCCCCAGCATTTT. Residues: CASSLDSYSNQPQHF.

The chain carries TRBV30 and TRBJ1-2, with D uncertain. In germline, CDR1 is GTSNPN, CDR2 SVGIG (reference sequence). This CDR3 region has 12 residues. Trimming took 1 base from V and 6 from J, leaving 9 bases between them. Here the CDR3 reads CAWSAALDGYTF. CDR3 coding DNA: TGTGCCTGGAGTGCGGCCCTTGATGGCTACACCTTC. The full variable domain, with the rest looked up from reference TRBV30 and TRBJ1-2, is SQTIHQWPATLVQPVGSPLSLECTVEGTSNPNLYWYRQAAGRGLQLLFYSVGIGQISSEVPQNLSASRPQDRQFILSSKKLLLSDSGFYLCAWSAALDGYTFGSGTRLTVV.

This chain links TRBV5-6 with TRBJ2-7; D is possibly TRBD2 (6 bases). There are 13 residues in the CDR3. V lost 0 bases and J lost 3, with 7 bases in between. Germline V lookup: CDR1 SGHDT, CDR2 YYEEEE. As DNA, the CDR3 is TGTGCCAGCAGCTTGGTGGGGGGCTACGAGCAGTACTTC. It is translated as CASSLVGGYEQYF.

CDR3 loop: CSVEDNVGWGKLFF. DNA for the CDR3: TGCAGCGTTGAAGACAACGTTGGCTGGGGAAAACTGTTTTTT. This rearrangement joins TRBV29-1 to TRBJ1-4; D uncertain. CDR1 is SQVTM and CDR2 is ANQGSEA in the germline V gene. V was cut by 0 bases and J by 10 bases, with 15 bases left in between. The CDR3 spans 14 residues.

The CDR3 DNA follows: TGCGCCAGCAGCATCGGACAGGGAGGAAACACCATATATTTT. Its protein product is CASSIGQGGNTIYF. V and J are TRBV5-1 and TRBJ1-3; TRBD1 agrees at 8 bases. Trimming removed 4 bases from V and 4 bases from J; junction bases left unmatched: 4. CDR1 is SGHRS and CDR2 is YFSETQ in the germline V gene. CDR3 length: 14 amino acids.

This chain joins TRBV7-2 and TRBJ2-6, with D perhaps matching TRBD2 (7 bases). Germline CDR1 SGHTA, CDR2 FQGNSA. The CDR3 covers 16 residues. Trimming stripped 5 bases from V and 2 bases from J, with 13 bases between. CDR3 DNA sequence: TGTGCCAGCAGCCCGGTAGGGGGGGCTGGGGCCAACGTCCTGACTTTC. Its protein is CASSPVGGAGANVLTF. The full variable domain, rest sourced from reference TRBV7-2 and TRBJ2-6, is GAGVSQSPSNKVTEKGKDVELRCDPISGHTALYWYRQSLGQGLEFLIYFQGNSAPDKSGLPSDRFSAERTGGSVSTLTIQRTQQEDSAVYLCASSPVGGAGANVLTFGAGSRLTVL.

CDR3 residues: CASSAGTAKYEKLFF. CDR3 coding DNA: TGTGCCAGCAGCGCCGGGACAGCGAAATACGAAAAACTGTTTTTT. V and J are TRBV5-8 and TRBJ1-4, with 7 bases identical to TRBD1. This CDR3 has 15 amino acids. V was pared by 4 bases and J by 8 bases, with 11 bases of the junction left unmatched. Germline V gene sequence: CDR1 SGHTS, CDR2 YDEGEE.

This chain links TRBV13 with TRBJ2-3; D might be TRBD1 or TRBD2, each matching 5 bases. Looked up from germline, CDR1 is PRHDT and CDR2 is FYEKMQ (reference sequence). Trimming took off 3 bases at V and 1 base at J, with 11 bases between the two ends. This CDR3 is 15 amino acids long. The CDR3 bases are TGTGCCAGCAGCTTGTGGCAGGGAGGCACAGATACGCAGTATTTT. Amino acids: CASSLWQGGTDTQYF.

The gene calls are TRBV6-5 and TRBJ1-5; a possible D gene is TRBD1 (5 bases). This CDR3 spans 15 amino acids. The V gene's germline CDR1 is MNHEY and CDR2 SVGAGI. V lost 6 bases and J 4 bases, leaving 16 bases between the germline ends. The CDR3 sequence is CASRGGAGSNQPQHF. CDR3 coding DNA: TGTGCCAGCAGAGGAGGGGCCGGGTCGAATCAGCCCCAGCATTTT.

Comments on this clone: One junction end does not reproduce the germline sequence, and a read error may be involved. V and J are TRBV2 and TRBJ1-1; D may be TRBD1 (5 bases). The V gene's germline CDR1 is SNHLY and CDR2 FYNNEI. CDR3 size: 10 residues. The CDR3: CAIQRQKVPF. CDR3 DNA: TGTGCCATCCAGAGACAGAAGGTGCCTTTT.

V gene TRBV7-2 combines with J gene TRBJ1-1, with 7 bases lining up with TRBD1. Germline V gene lookup returns CDR1 SGHTA and CDR2 FQGNSA. The V segment lost 2 bases and the J segment 0 bases; nucleotides outside the gene matches: 9. This CDR3 is 17 amino acids long. CDR3 coding DNA: TGTGCCAGCAGCTTATACACAGGGGCCGATATGAACACTGAAGCTTTCTTT. This translates into CASSLYTGADMNTEAFF.

The rearrangement uses TRBV6-1 and TRBJ2-7; no firm D call. Germline CDR1 reads MNHNS; CDR2 reads SASEGT. Trimming took off 2 bases at V and 4 bases at J, with 12 bases between the two ends. CDR3 size: 14 residues. The CDR3 nucleotides are TGTGCCAGCAGTGAATCAGGATGGATTTACGAGCAGTACTTC. This translates into CASSESGWIYEQYF.

The chain has TRBV14 and TRBJ2-7, with unresolved D. Germline lookup yields CDR1 SGHDN and CDR2 FVKESK. Between the trimmed V and J ends, which lost 5 bases and 3 bases, there was a span of 11 bases. The CDR3 loop spans 13 amino acids. CDR3 residues: CASSEGPRYEQYF. CDR3 DNA: TGTGCCAGCAGCGAAGGACCCCGCTACGAGCAGTACTTC.

The chain carries TRBV5-1 and TRBJ1-5, with a possible D match to TRBD1 (5 bases). Trimming took 1 base from V and 0 from J, leaving 8 bases between them. The germline CDR1 and CDR2 sequences are SGHRS and YFSETQ. The CDR3 spans 15 residues. CDR3 region: CASSLTGNSNQPQHF. The CDR3 region has the DNA TGCGCCAGCAGCTTGACAGGAAATAGCAATCAGCCCCAGCATTTT. Full variable domain (outside the CDR3, taken from reference TRBV5-1 and TRBJ1-5): KAGVTQTPRYLIKTRGQQVTLSCSPISGHRSVSWYQQTPGQGLQFLFEYFSETQRNKGNFPGRFSGRQFSNSRSEMNVSTLELGDSALYLCASSLTGNSNQPQHFGDGTRLSIL.

This chain's CDR3 is CASRPTGVTEAFF. CDR3 coding DNA: TGTGCCAGTAGGCCAACAGGGGTCACTGAAGCTTTCTTT. The chain uses TRBV19 and TRBJ1-1; TRBD1 matches 7 bases. This CDR3 has 13 amino acids. CDR1 is LNHDA, CDR2 SQIVND, per germline (reference sequence). V trimming: 6 bases; J trimming: 4 bases; junction bases outside the gene matches: 5.

The chain is built from TRBV30 and TRBJ1-1, with D perhaps matching TRBD1 (5 bases). CDR1 GTSNPN and CDR2 SVGIG come from the germline V gene (reference sequence). Trimming pared 7 bases from V and 0 bases from J, leaving 15 bases between. The CDR3 spans 14 residues. The CDR3 spells CAYRSYRMNTEAFF. CDR3 bases: TGTGCCTACCGCAGTTACAGGATGAACACTGAAGCTTTCTTT.

This clone was observed a few times. This rearrangement joins TRBV9 to TRBJ1-1, with D possibly matching TRBD1 (5 bases). The V and J ends lost 3 bases and 10 bases respectively, with 16 bases between them. Germline V gene data show CDR1 as SGDLS and CDR2 as YYNGEE. The CDR3 is 13 residues long. The chain's CDR3 is CASSASTTGTAFF. DNA for the CDR3: TGTGCCAGCAGCGCTTCCACCACCGGGACAGCTTTCTTT.

CDR3 coding DNA: TGTGCCAGCAGCCAACCCAGCGGAGTTTACAATGAGCAGTTCTTC. This encodes CASSQPSGVYNEQFF. The rearrangement uses TRBV14 and TRBJ2-1; D is possibly TRBD2 (5 bases). CDR3 size: 15 residues. Germline values: CDR1 SGHDN, CDR2 FVKESK. The V and J ends lost 2 bases and 4 bases respectively, with 12 bases between them.

This chain uses TRBV28 with TRBJ2-1; 7 bases align to TRBD1. The length of the CDR3 is 16 residues. V dropped 6 bases and J dropped 2; count of bases not matched to a gene: 10. Germline-derived CDR1 and CDR2 are MDHEN and SYDVKM. The CDR3 here is CASREIGQATYNEQFF. The CDR3 DNA is TGTGCCAGCAGGGAGATTGGACAGGCCACCTACAATGAGCAGTTCTTC.

This chain links TRBV7-9 with TRBJ2-2; possibly TRBD1 for D (6 bases). Per germline, CDR1 SEHNR and CDR2 FQNEAQ (reference sequence). The V gene lost 3 bases and the J gene lost 7 bases, with 12 bases spanning the gap. The CDR3 has 14 residues. The CDR3 protein is CASSLQGWNGELFF. CDR3 coding DNA: TGTGCCAGCAGCTTGCAGGGGTGGAACGGGGAGCTGTTTTTT.

This sequence joins TRBV10-3 and TRBJ1-1, with TRBD1 matching 10 bases. Germline-derived CDR1 and CDR2 are ENHRY and SYGVKD. Trimming cost V 9 bases and J 1 base; bases outside gene matches: 8. The CDR3 totals 15 residues. The CDR3 DNA reads TGTGCCATTAACAGGGGACAGGGGAAGAACACTGAAGCTTTCTTT. Translated, it gives CAINRGQGKNTEAFF.

V usage is TRBV5-8 and J usage is TRBJ2-7; D not resolved. Per the germline V gene, CDR1 is SGHTS and CDR2 is YDEGEE. Trimming stripped 2 bases from V and 4 bases from J, with 7 bases between. The CDR3 length is 12 residues. The CDR3 DNA reads as TGTGCCAGCAGCTTAGTGAGATACGAGCAGTACTTC. It translates to CASSLVRYEQYF. The full variable domain, in which reference TRBV5-8 and TRBJ2-7 provide the parts outside the CDR3, is EAGVTQSPTHLIKTRGQQATLRCSPISGHTSVYWYQQALGLGLQFLLWYDEGEERNRGNFPPRFSGRQFPNYSSELNVNALELEDSALYLCASSLVRYEQYFGPGTRLTVT.

This chain links TRBV3-1 (or the pseudogene TRBV3-2) with TRBJ1-5; D remains unclear. V gave up 5 bases and J gave up 2 bases, with 10 bases separating them. The CDR3 totals 14 residues. Germline lookup yields CDR1 LGHDT and CDR2 YNNKEL (reference sequence). CDR3 DNA: TGTGCCAGCAGCACAGATTTTGGCAATCAGCCCCAGCATTTT. Protein product: CASSTDFGNQPQHF.

The chain has TRBV12-3 or TRBV12-4 and TRBJ1-2; D remains unclear. The CDR3 is made up of 13 amino acids. The V and J ends lost 4 bases and 8 bases respectively, with 14 bases between them. The CDR3 here is CASSWAPPGGYTF. In DNA, the CDR3 is TGTGCCAGCAGTTGGGCTCCCCCTGGGGGCTACACCTTC.

The chain couples TRBV5-1 to TRBJ1-1; 7 nucleotides agree with TRBD1. The CDR3 covers 15 residues. Trimming took 3 bases from V and 5 from J; bases not matched to a gene: 10. In germline, CDR1 is SGHRS, CDR2 YFSETQ. CDR3 loop: CASSSMTGRRTEAFF. DNA of the CDR3: TGCGCCAGCAGCTCCATGACAGGGAGGAGGACTGAAGCTTTCTTT.

The chain couples TRBV19 to TRBJ2-5; 8 bases agree with TRBD2. The CDR3 runs to 16 residues. Germline lookup yields CDR1 LNHDA and CDR2 SQIVND (reference sequence). V shed 5 bases, J shed 1 base, and the junction held 9 bases outside the gene matches. The CDR3 protein is CASSARAGGLQETQYF. The CDR3 nucleotides read TGTGCCAGTAGTGCTCGGGCGGGAGGCCTCCAAGAGACCCAGTACTTC.

The chain has TRBV15 and TRBJ1-2; D gene uncertain. This CDR3 is 13 amino acids long. Trimming cost V 1 base and J 2 bases, with 5 bases left between them. Germline assignment: CDR1 LNHNV and CDR2 YYDKDF (reference sequence). CDR3 nucleotides: TGTGCCACCAGCAGAGTCCGAAACTATGGCTACACCTTC. The encoded protein is CATSRVRNYGYTF.

The chain joins TRBV4-1 to TRBJ2-1; 10 bases are shared with TRBD2. The J segment lost 13 bases and the V segment lost 0 bases, leaving 15 bases of the junction unmatched. Germline assignment: CDR1 MGHRA and CDR2 YSYEKL. The CDR3 totals 17 residues. Written as DNA, the CDR3 is TGCGCCAGCAGCCAAGAGCCGCTAGCGGGAGCTCCTACCCCCCAGTTCTTC. It yields the protein CASSQEPLAGAPTPQFF.

V usage is TRBV11-2 and J usage is TRBJ1-1; 10 bases fit TRBD1. This CDR3 has 14 amino acids. Germline V gene sequence: CDR1 SGHAT, CDR2 FQNNGV. The V and J ends lost 3 bases and 7 bases, in that order; junction bases with no gene match: 5. The CDR3 reads CASSLRQGADEAFF. For the CDR3, the DNA is TGTGCCAGCAGCTTGAGACAGGGGGCGGATGAAGCTTTCTTT. The complete variable domain, with remaining parts taken from reference TRBV11-2 and TRBJ1-1, reads EAGVAQSPRYKIIEKRQSVAFWCNPISGHATLYWYQQILGQGPKLLIQFQNNGVVDDSQLPKDRFSAERLKGVDSTLKIQPAKLEDSAVYLCASSLRQGADEAFFGQGTRLTVV.